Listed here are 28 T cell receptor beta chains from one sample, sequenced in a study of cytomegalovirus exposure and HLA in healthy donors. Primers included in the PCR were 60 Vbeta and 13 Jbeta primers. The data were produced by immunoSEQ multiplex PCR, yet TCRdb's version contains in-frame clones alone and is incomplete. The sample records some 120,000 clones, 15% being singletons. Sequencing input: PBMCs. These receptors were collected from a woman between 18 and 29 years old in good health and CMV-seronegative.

The CDR3 DNA reads as TGCGCCAGCAGCAACCCAACAGAAAACATTCAGTACTTC. Its protein is CASSNPTENIQYF. This chain uses TRBV5-1 with TRBJ2-4; the D is unclear. V lost 4 bases and J lost 5, with 10 bases in between. The V gene's germline CDR1 is SGHRS and CDR2 YFSETQ. The CDR3 loop spans 13 amino acids.

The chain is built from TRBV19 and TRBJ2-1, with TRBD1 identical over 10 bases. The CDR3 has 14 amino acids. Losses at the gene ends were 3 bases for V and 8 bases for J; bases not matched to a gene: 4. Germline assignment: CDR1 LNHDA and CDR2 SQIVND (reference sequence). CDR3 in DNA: TGTGCCAGTAGTATGGGGACAGGGGTGGATGAGCAGTTCTTC. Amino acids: CASSMGTGVDEQFF.

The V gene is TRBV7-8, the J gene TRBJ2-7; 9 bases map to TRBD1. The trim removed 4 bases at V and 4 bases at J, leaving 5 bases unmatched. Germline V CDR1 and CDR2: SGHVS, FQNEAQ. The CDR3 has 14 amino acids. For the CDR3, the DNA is TGTGCCAGCAGCTCCGGGACAGGGTTTTACGAGCAGTACTTC. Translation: CASSSGTGFYEQYF.

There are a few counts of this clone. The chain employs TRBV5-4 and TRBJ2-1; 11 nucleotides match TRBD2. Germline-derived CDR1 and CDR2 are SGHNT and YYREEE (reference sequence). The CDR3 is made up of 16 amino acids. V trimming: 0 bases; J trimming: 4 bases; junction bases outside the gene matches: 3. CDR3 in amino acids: CASSLELAGGYNEQFF. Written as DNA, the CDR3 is TGTGCCAGCAGCTTGGAGCTAGCGGGGGGTTACAATGAGCAGTTCTTC.

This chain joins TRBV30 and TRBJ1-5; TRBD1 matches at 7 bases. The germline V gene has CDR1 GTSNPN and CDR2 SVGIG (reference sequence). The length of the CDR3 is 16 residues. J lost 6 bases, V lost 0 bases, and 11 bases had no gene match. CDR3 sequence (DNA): TGTGCCTGGAGTGTAGTCTCAGGGGGACGAGGTCAGCCCCAGCATTTT. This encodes CAWSVVSGGRGQPQHF.

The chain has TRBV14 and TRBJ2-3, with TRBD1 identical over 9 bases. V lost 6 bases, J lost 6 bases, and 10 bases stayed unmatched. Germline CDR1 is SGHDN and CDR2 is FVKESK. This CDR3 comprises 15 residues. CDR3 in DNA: TGTGCCAGCAGACCCACAGGGGGCAGGGCGGATACGCAGTATTTT. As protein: CASRPTGGRADTQYF.

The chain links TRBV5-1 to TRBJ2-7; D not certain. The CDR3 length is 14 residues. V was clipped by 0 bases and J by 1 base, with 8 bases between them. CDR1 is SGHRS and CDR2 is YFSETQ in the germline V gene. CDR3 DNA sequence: TGCGCCAGCAGCTTGGAGCCGGAGTCCTACGAGCAGTACTTC. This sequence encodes CASSLEPESYEQYF.

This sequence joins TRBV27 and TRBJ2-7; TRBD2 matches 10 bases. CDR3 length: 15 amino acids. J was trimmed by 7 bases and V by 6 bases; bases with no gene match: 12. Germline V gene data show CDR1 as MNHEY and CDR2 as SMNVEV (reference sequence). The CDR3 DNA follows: TGTGCCAGCAGACGCCCCCTAGCGGGAGTGATGGAGCAGTACTTC. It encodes CASRRPLAGVMEQYF.

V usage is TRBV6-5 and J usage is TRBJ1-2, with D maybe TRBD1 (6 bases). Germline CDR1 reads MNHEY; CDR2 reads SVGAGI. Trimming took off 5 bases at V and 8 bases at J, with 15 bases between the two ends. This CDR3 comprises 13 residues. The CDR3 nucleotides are TGTGCCAGCAGTCCCCGACAGGTTTACGGCTACACCTTC. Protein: CASSPRQVYGYTF.

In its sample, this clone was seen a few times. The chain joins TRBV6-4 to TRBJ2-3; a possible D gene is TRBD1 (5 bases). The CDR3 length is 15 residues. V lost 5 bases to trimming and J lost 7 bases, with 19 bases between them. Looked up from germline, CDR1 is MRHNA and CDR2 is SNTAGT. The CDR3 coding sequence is TGTGCCAGCAGTCTGGACCTTGGGGCAGAATATACGCAGTATTTT. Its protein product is CASSLDLGAEYTQYF.

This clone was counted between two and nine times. This CDR3 reads CASSEAILQETQYF. CDR3 coding DNA: TGTGCCAGCAGTGAAGCAATACTTCAAGAGACCCAGTACTTC. V usage is TRBV2 and J usage is TRBJ2-5; D unresolved. This CDR3 is built from 14 residues. Germline V gene data show CDR1 as SNHLY and CDR2 as FYNNEI. V gave up 0 bases and J gave up 2 bases, with 7 bases separating them.

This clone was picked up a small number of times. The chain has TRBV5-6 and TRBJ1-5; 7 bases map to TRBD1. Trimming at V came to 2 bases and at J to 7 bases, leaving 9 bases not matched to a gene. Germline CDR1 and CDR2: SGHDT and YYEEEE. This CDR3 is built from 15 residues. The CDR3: CASSFRRTGEQPQHF. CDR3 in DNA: TGTGCCAGCAGCTTCCGGAGAACAGGGGAACAGCCCCAGCATTTT.

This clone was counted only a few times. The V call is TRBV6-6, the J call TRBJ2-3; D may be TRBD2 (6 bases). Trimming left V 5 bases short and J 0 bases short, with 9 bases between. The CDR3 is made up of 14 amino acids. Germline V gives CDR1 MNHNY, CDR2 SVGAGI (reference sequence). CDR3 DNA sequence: TGTGCCAGCAGTCCCGGGACTAGCACAGATACGCAGTATTTT. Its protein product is CASSPGTSTDTQYF.

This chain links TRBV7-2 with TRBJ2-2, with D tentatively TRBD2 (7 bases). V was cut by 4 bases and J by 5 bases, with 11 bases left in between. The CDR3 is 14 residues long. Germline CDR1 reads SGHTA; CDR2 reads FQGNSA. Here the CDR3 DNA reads TGTGCCAGCAGCTCGAGGGGGGGGACCGGGGAGCTGTTTTTT. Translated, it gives CASSSRGGTGELFF.

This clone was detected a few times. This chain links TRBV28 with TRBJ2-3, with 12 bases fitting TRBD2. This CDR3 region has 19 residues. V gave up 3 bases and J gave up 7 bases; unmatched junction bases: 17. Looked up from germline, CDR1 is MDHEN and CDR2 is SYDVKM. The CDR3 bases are TGTGCCAGCAGTTTCTCAAGGGGGCTAGCGGGAGGGCCGAGGAATACGCAGTATTTT. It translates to CASSFSRGLAGGPRNTQYF.

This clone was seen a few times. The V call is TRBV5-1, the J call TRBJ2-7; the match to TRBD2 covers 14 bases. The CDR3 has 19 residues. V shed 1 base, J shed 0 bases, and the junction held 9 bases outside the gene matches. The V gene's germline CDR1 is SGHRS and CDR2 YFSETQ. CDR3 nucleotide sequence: TGCGCCAGCAGCTTGAGAACAGGAGGGACTAGCGGGAGCTCCTACGAGCAGTACTTC. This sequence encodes CASSLRTGGTSGSSYEQYF. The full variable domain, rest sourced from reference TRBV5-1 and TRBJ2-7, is KAGVTQTPRYLIKTRGQQVTLSCSPISGHRSVSWYQQTPGQGLQFLFEYFSETQRNKGNFPGRFSGRQFSNSRSEMNVSTLELGDSALYLCASSLRTGGTSGSSYEQYFGPGTRLTVT.

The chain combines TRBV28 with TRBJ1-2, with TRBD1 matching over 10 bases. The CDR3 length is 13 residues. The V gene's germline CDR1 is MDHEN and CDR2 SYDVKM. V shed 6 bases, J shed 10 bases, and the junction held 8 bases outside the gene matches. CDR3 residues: CASRGPGQGTYTF. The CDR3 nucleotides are TGTGCCAGCAGGGGCCCGGGACAGGGGACCTACACCTTC.

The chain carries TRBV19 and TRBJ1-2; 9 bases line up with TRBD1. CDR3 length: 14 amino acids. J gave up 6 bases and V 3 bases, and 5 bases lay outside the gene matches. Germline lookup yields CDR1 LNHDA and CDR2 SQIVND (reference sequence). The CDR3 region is CASSITGTGNGYTF. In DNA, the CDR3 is TGTGCCAGTAGTATTACAGGGACAGGGAATGGCTACACCTTC.

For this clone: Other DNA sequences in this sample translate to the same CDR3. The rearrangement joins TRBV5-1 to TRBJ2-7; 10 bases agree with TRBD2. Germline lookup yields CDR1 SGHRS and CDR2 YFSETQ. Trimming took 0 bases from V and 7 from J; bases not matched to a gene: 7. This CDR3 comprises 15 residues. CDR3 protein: CASSLGPSGSGEQYF. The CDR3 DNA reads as TGCGCCAGCAGCTTGGGCCCTAGCGGGAGTGGGGAGCAGTACTTC.

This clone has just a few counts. CDR3 coding DNA: TGTGCCAGCAGTTACTGGGTAGCGCGGGATGAGCAGTTCTTC. Amino acid sequence: CASSYWVARDEQFF. V gene TRBV6-6 combines with J gene TRBJ2-1, with D possibly TRBD2 on 5 matching bases. The V end lost 1 base, the J end lost 8 bases, and 12 bases lay between the germline ends. Germline-derived CDR1 and CDR2 are MNHNY and SVGAGI (reference sequence). The CDR3 is made up of 14 amino acids.

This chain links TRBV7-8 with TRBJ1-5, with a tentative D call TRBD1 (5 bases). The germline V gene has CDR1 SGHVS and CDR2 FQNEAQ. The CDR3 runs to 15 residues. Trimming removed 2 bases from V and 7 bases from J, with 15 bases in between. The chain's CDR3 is CASSLLQGARQPQHF. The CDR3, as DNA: TGTGCCAGCAGCTTATTGCAGGGTGCGAGGCAGCCCCAGCATTTT.

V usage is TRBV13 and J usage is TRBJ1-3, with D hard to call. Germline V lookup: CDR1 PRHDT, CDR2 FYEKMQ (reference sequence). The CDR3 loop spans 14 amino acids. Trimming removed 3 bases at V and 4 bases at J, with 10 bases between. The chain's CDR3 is CASSFGSKGNTIYF. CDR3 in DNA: TGTGCCAGCAGCTTCGGGTCAAAGGGAAACACCATATATTTT.

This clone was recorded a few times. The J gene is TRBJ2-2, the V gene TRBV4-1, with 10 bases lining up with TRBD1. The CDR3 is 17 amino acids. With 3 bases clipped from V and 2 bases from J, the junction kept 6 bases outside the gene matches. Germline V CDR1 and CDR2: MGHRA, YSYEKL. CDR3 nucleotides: TGCGCCAGCAGCCACCCGGGACAGGGGCCTAACACCGGGGAGCTGTTTTTT. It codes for CASSHPGQGPNTGELFF.

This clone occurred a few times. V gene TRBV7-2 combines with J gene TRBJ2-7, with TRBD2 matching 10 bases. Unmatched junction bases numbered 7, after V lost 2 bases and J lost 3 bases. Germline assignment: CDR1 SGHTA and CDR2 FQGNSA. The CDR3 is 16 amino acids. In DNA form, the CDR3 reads TGTGCCAGCAGCTTAAACCTAGCGGGAGAGGTCTACGAGCAGTACTTC. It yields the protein CASSLNLAGEVYEQYF.

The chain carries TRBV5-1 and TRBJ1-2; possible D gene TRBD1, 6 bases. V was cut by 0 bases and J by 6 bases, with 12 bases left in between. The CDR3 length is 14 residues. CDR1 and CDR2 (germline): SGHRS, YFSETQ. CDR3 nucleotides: TGCGCCAGCAGCTTGGAGTGGGCAGGGGATGGCTACACCTTC. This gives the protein CASSLEWAGDGYTF.

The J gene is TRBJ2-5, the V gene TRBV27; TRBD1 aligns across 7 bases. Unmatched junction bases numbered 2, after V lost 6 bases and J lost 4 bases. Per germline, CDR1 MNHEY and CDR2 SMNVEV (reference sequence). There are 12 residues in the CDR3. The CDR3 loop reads CASRTGTETQYF. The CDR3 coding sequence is TGTGCCAGCAGGACAGGGACAGAGACCCAGTACTTC.

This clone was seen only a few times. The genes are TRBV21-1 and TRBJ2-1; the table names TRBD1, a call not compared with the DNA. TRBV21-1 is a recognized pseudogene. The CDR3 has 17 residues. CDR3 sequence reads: CASSGGAGQGAHNEQFF. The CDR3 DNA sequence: TGTGCCAGCAGCGGTGGAGCGGGACAGGGGGCCCACAATGAGCAGTTCTTC.

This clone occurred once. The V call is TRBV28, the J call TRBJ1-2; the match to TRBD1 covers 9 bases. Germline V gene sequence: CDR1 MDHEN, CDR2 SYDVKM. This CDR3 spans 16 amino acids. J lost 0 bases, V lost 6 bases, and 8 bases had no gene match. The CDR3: CASSIPGQGSNYGYTF. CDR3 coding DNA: TGTGCCAGCAGCATCCCGGGACAGGGTTCTAACTATGGCTACACCTTC.